The rows below give T cell receptor beta chains drawn from one sample of a study of T cells after yellow fever vaccination. Each CDR3 protein gets one entry after TCRdb re-called the 5' RACE reads with MiXCR. The repertoire holds about 360,000 distinct CDR3 sequences, with around 6.4% as singletons. The sequencing used PBMCs, collected 5 days after the yellow fever booster vaccination. Receptors originate from a man aged 25-40 years who received the YFV17D yellow fever vaccine. The CDR3 runs from the conserved cysteine through the conserved F or W.

cdr3_aa j_call v_call
CASSLGGLVDEQFF TRBJ2-1 TRBV11-3
CASSYRQGDEQYF TRBJ2-7 TRBV5-4
CATSRPGQGDEQYF TRBJ2-7 TRBV15
CASSPTGGTYEQYF TRBJ2-7 TRBV12-3/TRBV12-4
CSARVGTGIEPQHF TRBJ1-5 TRBV20-1
CASSLTRDRFNEQFF TRBJ2-1 TRBV27
CSAREGSANTGELFF TRBJ2-2 TRBV20-1
CASTPMGEETQYF TRBJ2-5 TRBV18
CASSIQRYGYTF TRBJ1-2 TRBV19
CASQQGLAASYEQYF TRBJ2-7 TRBV10-2
CASSQTSGRTDTQYF TRBJ2-3 TRBV6-1
CASSLGAAGYTEAFF TRBJ1-1 TRBV11-1
CASSGGFSYEQYF TRBJ2-7 TRBV6-6
CSGGTSGDTQYF TRBJ2-3 TRBV29-1
CASSPSPAPDTQYF TRBJ2-3 TRBV5-5
CASSLAEGAGELFF TRBJ2-2 TRBV5-1
CASRASGQGSYEQYF TRBJ2-7 TRBV12-3/TRBV12-4
CSAKGTPLSYSEQFF TRBJ2-1 TRBV20-1
CASSLGEGTDTQYF TRBJ2-3 TRBV5-5
CASRDDRGGYNEQFF TRBJ2-1 TRBV6-1
CASSLSLDAPLFF TRBJ2-1 TRBV27
CASTRGSSGFQETQYF TRBJ2-5 TRBV5-1
CASSFQGGSNSPLHF TRBJ1-6 TRBV12-3/TRBV12-4
CASSSGTQFDEQYF TRBJ2-7 TRBV6-2/TRBV6-3
CASWRGGTQYF TRBJ2-5 TRBV6-2/TRBV6-3
CASRDREVVGELFF TRBJ2-2 TRBV19
CASGPEPQETQYF TRBJ2-5 TRBV5-4
CSASDRVEKLFF TRBJ1-4 TRBV20-1
CASSLPQGGSHEQYF TRBJ2-7 TRBV28
CASSLVAQGGTEAFF TRBJ1-1 TRBV5-1
CASSSQTSGRGEQYF TRBJ2-7 TRBV3-1
CASSERASGYTGELFF TRBJ2-2 TRBV2
CASSPPGGGYNEQFF TRBJ2-1 TRBV7-3
CSVEWDTSYEQYF TRBJ2-7 TRBV29-1
CASGTGGGTTQYF TRBJ2-5 TRBV7-2
CAWIGRNYNSPLHF TRBJ1-6 TRBV30
CASSLGGLTDTQYF TRBJ2-3 TRBV5-1
CASSLDRVNEKLFF TRBJ1-4 TRBV5-1
CASSFMAALGVETQYF TRBJ2-5 TRBV7-2
CASSLDGGGYPSNQPQHF TRBJ1-5 TRBV5-4
CASSLWTAAGPYNEQFF TRBJ2-1 TRBV5-8
CASRLERGAKDNEQFF TRBJ2-1 TRBV5-1
CASSSAGRELFF TRBJ2-2 TRBV7-9
CASSSRQNSNTGELFF TRBJ2-2 TRBV5-1
CASSFILGGSGQFF TRBJ2-1 TRBV12-3/TRBV12-4
CASSVDLADFYEQYF TRBJ2-7 TRBV9
CSVEEPSVVTQYF TRBJ2-5 TRBV29-1
CAISDQREAGANVLTF TRBJ2-6 TRBV10-3
CAAKGGPLNTEAFF TRBJ1-1 TRBV10-3
CASTPSMPFAGTSNNEQFF TRBJ2-1 TRBV12-3/TRBV12-4
CASSQAPGGSYNEQFF TRBJ2-1 TRBV7-8
CASSGVYEQYF TRBJ2-7 TRBV5-4
CASSLFSGLETQYF TRBJ2-5 TRBV14
CASYGDTQYF TRBJ2-3 TRBV7-2
CASSTHNFVEFLRETQYF TRBJ2-5 TRBV5-5